This T cell receptor beta chain was identified in a study of T cell responses to AZD1222 COVID-19 vaccine. The germline V gene has CDR1 SQVTM and CDR2 ANQGSEA. The CDR3 runs to 14 residues. V trimming: 4 bases; J trimming: 5 bases; junction bases outside the gene matches: 6. Remarks on this clone: Its antigen is not identified.

Method: immunoSEQ multiplex PCR; TCRdb's copy keeps in-frame clones and lacks some. The sample lists some 140,000 clones, about 88% occurring once. Study observations and caveats: The breadth and depth of Spike-specific TCRs increased once two AZD1222 doses had been given. Sampled repertoires all dated from after the peak T cell response. Baseline serostatus was positive in only a handful of AZD1222 recipients.

J is TRBJ2-1 and V is TRBV29-1; 9 bases agree with TRBD2. The source was peripheral blood, collected on day 0 of AZD1222 vaccination. The TCR comes from an adult in good health. CDR3 region: CSVGAGGRNNEQFF. CDR3 nucleotide sequence: TGCAGCGTTGGTGCGGGGGGGCGAAACAATGAGCAGTTCTTC.